This T cell receptor beta chain was recorded in a study of OX40 agonist ivuxolimab in advanced cancers. Of note for this clone: The antigen remains unidentified.

The CDR3 totals 11 residues. Looked up from germline, CDR1 is MGHDK and CDR2 is SYGVNS. V was cut by 7 bases and J by 6 bases, with 9 bases left in between. The protocol was immunoSEQ multiplex PCR, while the TCRdb copy is restricted to in-frame clones and leaves out a portion. The sample yields 98,000 or so clones, about 91% seen once. Regarding the study as a whole: There were also nonresponders showing low normalized T-cell clonal expansion.

Sample: CD4+ or CD8+ T cells sorted from blood, taken in a trial of the OX40 agonist ivuxolimab. This TCR was sampled from an adult with an advanced solid tumor such as melanoma, head and neck, liver or kidney cancer. This chain uses TRBV25-1 with TRBJ1-2; the D is unclear. The CDR3 DNA reads as TGTGCCAGCACCGGGGTCGATGGCTACACCTTC. Translation gives CASTGVDGYTF.